A few counts support the clone carrying this TCR beta chain. Its cognate antigen is unknown. TCRdb fed the reads into MiXCR, producing one record per CDR3 protein. The sample carries roughly 860,000 distinct CDR3 sequences, approximately 29% recorded once. Trimming cost V 0 bases and J 5 bases; bases outside gene matches: 6. CDR1 SGHDT and CDR2 YYEEEE come from the germline V gene. This CDR3 region has 15 residues. These data originate in a study of T cell repertoires in cytomegalovirus infection. This clonotype was obtained from a human donor in good health (CMV status not recorded). Some clones in this sample may be carry-over from other donors' samples. The chain joins TRBV5-6 to TRBJ1-2; 8 bases agree with TRBD1. Specimen: cultured CD8+ T cells from PBMCs, collected from culture after CMV antigen stimulation. In nucleotides, the CDR3 is TGTGCCAGCAGCTTGGGAGGACAGGGACTTTATGGCTACACCTTC. Translation gives CASSLGGQGLYGYTF.